These T cell receptor beta chains were read from a single sample in a study of cytomegalovirus exposure and HLA in healthy donors. Profiling relied on immunoSEQ multiplex PCR, and the TCRdb table lists in-frame clones only, not all of them. The data contain under 200,000 clones, less than 85% of them singletons. Sequenced input: PBMCs. The receptors derive from a male donor in good health and CMV-seronegative. Each CDR3 is given with its conserved first and last residue. D genes are given only for firm matches. Clone size is given for some rows only: seen once, a few or many times, or a class if the clone is expanded.

abundance	v_gene	j_gene	d_gene	CDR3aa	CDR3nt
NA	TRBV18	TRBJ2-5	NA	CASSPPPVQGTQYF	TGTGCCAGCTCACCACCTCCCGTCCAGGGGACCCAGTACTTC
NA	TRBV7-9	TRBJ2-1	TRBD1	CSSSRRDRHSSYNEQFF	TGTTCCAGCAGCCGACGGGACAGACACAGCTCCTACAATGAGCAGTTCTTC
once	TRBV28	TRBJ1-4	TRBD1	CASRAVRLGQGEKLFF	TGTGCCAGCAGGGCCGTTAGATTGGGACAGGGCGAAAAACTGTTTTTT
NA	TRBV28	TRBJ2-5	TRBD2	CASSPLAVGQETQYF	TGTGCCAGCAGTCCACTAGCGGTTGGACAAGAGACCCAGTACTTC
NA	TRBV7-2	TRBJ1-2	TRBD1	CASSLTGQNYGYTF	TGTGCCAGCAGCTTGACGGGACAGAACTATGGCTACACCTTC
NA	TRBV13	TRBJ2-1	NA	CASSPRLADDNEQFF	TGTGCCAGCAGCCCCCGTTTAGCGGACGACAATGAGCAGTTCTTC
NA	TRBV30	TRBJ2-7	TRBD1	CAWRGRNRGLSYEQYF	TGTGCCTGGAGGGGGAGGAACAGGGGGCTTTCCTACGAGCAGTACTTC
NA	TRBV9	TRBJ2-2	NA	CASSVTTANTGELFF	TGTGCCAGCAGCGTTACGACAGCCAACACCGGGGAGCTGTTTTTT
NA	TRBV4-3	TRBJ1-6	TRBD1	CASNEQGRTYNSPLHF	TGCGCCAGCAACGAACAGGGGAGGACCTATAATTCACCCCTCCACTTT
NA	TRBV7-9	TRBJ2-1	NA	CSSASSLFSYNEQFF	TGTTCCAGCGCTTCTAGCCTCTTCTCCTACAATGAGCAGTTCTTC
NA	TRBV2	TRBJ2-1	TRBD2	CASGESGRAVSYNEQFF	TGTGCCAGCGGGGAAAGCGGGAGGGCCGTGTCCTACAATGAGCAGTTCTTC
NA	TRBV28	TRBJ2-7	TRBD2	CASQAGGPYEQYF	TGTGCCAGCCAAGCGGGAGGGCCCTACGAGCAGTACTTC
NA	TRBV28	TRBJ1-2	TRBD1	CASSPQTGRGYGYTF	TGTGCCAGCAGTCCCCAGACAGGGAGAGGCTATGGCTACACCTTC
NA	TRBV7-8	TRBJ1-5	TRBD1	CASSLALRDSQPQHF	TGTGCCAGCAGCTTAGCCCTAAGGGACAGTCAGCCCCAGCATTTT
NA	TRBV7-9	TRBJ2-7	NA	CASSSSSRGIYEQYF	TGTGCCAGCAGCTCAAGTTCAAGGGGAATCTACGAGCAGTACTTC
NA	TRBV14	TRBJ2-1	NA	CASSQAFGSAYNEQFF	TGTGCCAGCAGCCAAGCTTTCGGGAGCGCCTACAATGAGCAGTTCTTC
NA	TRBV5-1	TRBJ2-7	TRBD2	CASSLRVGSGGVREQYF	TGCGCCAGCAGCTTGAGGGTTGGTAGCGGGGGGGTTCGCGAGCAGTACTTC
NA	TRBV2	TRBJ1-5	NA	CASSVRGGGNQPQHF	TGTGCCAGCAGTGTTAGGGGAGGGGGCAATCAGCCCCAGCATTTT
NA	TRBV5-4	TRBJ1-1	NA	CASRFGQQNTEAFF	TGTGCCAGCAGATTCGGACAGCAGAACACTGAAGCTTTCTTT
NA	TRBV7-6	TRBJ2-7	TRBD2	CASSLIKTSGGAVSYEQYF	TGTGCCAGCAGCTTGATTAAGACTAGCGGGGGGGCCGTCTCCTACGAGCAGTACTTC
NA	TRBV5-1	TRBJ1-1	TRBD1	CASSLGTGTGPNTEAFF	TGCGCCAGCAGCTTGGGGACTGGGACAGGGCCGAACACTGAAGCTTTCTTT
NA	TRBV28	TRBJ2-7	NA	CASSPILGLGFYEQYF	TGTGCCAGCAGTCCCATTCTAGGACTTGGCTTCTACGAGCAGTACTTC
NA	TRBV4-2	TRBJ2-5	NA	CASSPGHNQETQYF	TGTGCCAGCAGTCCCGGACATAACCAAGAGACCCAGTACTTC
NA	TRBV28	TRBJ2-1	TRBD1	CASSFSTGGYNEQFF	TGTGCCAGCAGTTTTAGTACAGGGGGTTACAATGAGCAGTTCTTC
NA	TRBV5-6	TRBJ2-7	NA	CASSLGGDYEQYF	TGTGCCAGCAGCTTAGGAGGGGATTACGAGCAGTACTTC
few	TRBV25-1	TRBJ1-2	NA	CASSRAANYGYTF	TGTGCCAGCAGTCGTGCGGCTAACTATGGCTACACCTTC
NA	TRBV11-3	TRBJ2-7	NA	CASSLARSSYEQYF	TGTGCCAGCAGCTTAGCGCGGAGTTCCTACGAGCAGTACTTC
NA	TRBV7-8	TRBJ2-1	TRBD2	CASSSRTSFENEQFF	TGTGCCAGCAGCTCACGGACTAGTTTTGAGAATGAGCAGTTCTTC
NA	TRBV11-3	TRBJ2-3	NA	CASRGSREDTQYF	TGTGCCAGCAGGGGGTCTCGGGAAGATACGCAGTATTTT
NA	TRBV28	TRBJ2-1	TRBD2	CASSSASGSVSSYNEQFF	TGTGCCAGCAGTTCCGCTAGCGGGAGTGTATCCTCCTACAATGAGCAGTTCTTC